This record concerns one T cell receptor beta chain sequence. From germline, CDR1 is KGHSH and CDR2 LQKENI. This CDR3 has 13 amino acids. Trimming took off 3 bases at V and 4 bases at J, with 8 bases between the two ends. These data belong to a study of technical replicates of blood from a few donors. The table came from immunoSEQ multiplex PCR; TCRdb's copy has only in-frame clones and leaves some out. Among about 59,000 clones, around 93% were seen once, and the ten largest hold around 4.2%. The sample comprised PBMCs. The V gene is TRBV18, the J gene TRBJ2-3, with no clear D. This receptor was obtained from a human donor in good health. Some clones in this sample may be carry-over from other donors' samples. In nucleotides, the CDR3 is TGTGCCAGCTCACCCTTCTCGGCAGATACGCAGTATTTT. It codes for CASSPFSADTQYF. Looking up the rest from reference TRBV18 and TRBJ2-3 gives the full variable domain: NAGVMQNPRHLVRRRGQEARLRCSPMKGHSHVYWYRQLPEEGLKFMVYLQKENIIDESGMPKERFSAEFPKEGPSILRIQQVVRGDSAAYFCASSPFSADTQYFGPGTRLTVL.